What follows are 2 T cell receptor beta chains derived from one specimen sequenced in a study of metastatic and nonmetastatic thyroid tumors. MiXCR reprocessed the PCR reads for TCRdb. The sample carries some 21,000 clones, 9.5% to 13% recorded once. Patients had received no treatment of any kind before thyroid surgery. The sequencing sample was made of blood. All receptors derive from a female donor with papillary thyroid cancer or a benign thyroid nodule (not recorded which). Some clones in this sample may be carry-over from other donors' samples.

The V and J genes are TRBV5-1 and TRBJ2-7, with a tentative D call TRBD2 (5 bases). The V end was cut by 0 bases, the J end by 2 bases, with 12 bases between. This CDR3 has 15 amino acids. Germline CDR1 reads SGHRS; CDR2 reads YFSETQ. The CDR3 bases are TGCGCCAGCAGCTTGGAGTCTAGCCGTACCTACGAGCAGTACTTC. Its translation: CASSLESSRTYEQYF. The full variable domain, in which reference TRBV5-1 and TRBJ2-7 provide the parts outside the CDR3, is KAGVTQTPRYLIKTRGQQVTLSCSPISGHRSVSWYQQTPGQGLQFLFEYFSETQRNKGNFPGRFSGRQFSNSRSEMNVSTLELGDSALYLCASSLESSRTYEQYFGPGTRLTVT.

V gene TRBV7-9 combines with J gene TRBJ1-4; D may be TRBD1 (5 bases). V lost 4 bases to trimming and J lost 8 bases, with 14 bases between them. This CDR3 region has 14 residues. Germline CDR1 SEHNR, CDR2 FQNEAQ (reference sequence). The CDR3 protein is CASSSAGYREKLFF. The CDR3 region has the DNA TGTGCCAGCAGCTCCGCAGGGTATCGGGAAAAACTGTTTTTT. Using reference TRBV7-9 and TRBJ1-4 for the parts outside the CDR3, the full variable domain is DTGVSQNPRHKITKRGQNVTFRCDPISEHNRLYWYRQTLGQGPEFLTYFQNEAQLEKSRLLSDRFSAERPKGSFSTLEIQRTEQGDSAMYLCASSSAGYREKLFFGSGTQLSVL.